One and the same sample provided the 15 T cell receptor beta chains below, sequenced in a study of radiation and T cells in renal cell carcinoma. Using immunoSEQ multiplex PCR, the repertoire was profiled, and TCRdb retains in-frame clones only, with some absent. The sample shows fewer than 150,000 clones, 88% of them seen only once. Time point given: blood 2 weeks post-SBRT. Treatment given: 15 Gy SBRT to primary tumor, nephrectomy 4 weeks later. The sequencing used blood, collected from a patient whose treatment included radiotherapy and nephrectomy. The receptors here all came from a woman in her 70s with renal cell carcinoma.

The J gene is TRBJ1-1, the V gene TRBV5-1, with 7 bases that match TRBD1. V dropped 4 bases and J dropped 2; count of bases not matched to a gene: 5. Germline V gene data show CDR1 as SGHRS and CDR2 as YFSETQ. This CDR3 spans 14 amino acids. CDR3 sequence (DNA): TGCGCCAGCAGCCCGGGGACAGATAACACTGAAGCTTTCTTT. It encodes CASSPGTDNTEAFF. The variable domain in full, with the rest retrieved from reference TRBV5-1 and TRBJ1-1, is KAGVTQTPRYLIKTRGQQVTLSCSPISGHRSVSWYQQTPGQGLQFLFEYFSETQRNKGNFPGRFSGRQFSNSRSEMNVSTLELGDSALYLCASSPGTDNTEAFFGQGTRLTVV.

This clone was recorded only once. V usage is TRBV19 and J usage is TRBJ2-1, with TRBD2 matching 11 bases. Germline V lookup: CDR1 LNHDA, CDR2 SQIVND (reference sequence). Unmatched junction bases numbered 6, after V lost 3 bases and J lost 8 bases. CDR3 size: 15 residues. The CDR3 region is CASSMGTSGGDEQFF. The CDR3 coding sequence is TGTGCCAGTAGTATGGGTACTAGCGGGGGCGATGAGCAGTTCTTC.

The chain has TRBV7-9 and TRBJ2-5; no clear D gene. V shed 1 base and J shed 10 bases, with 13 bases lying between them. This CDR3 is 13 amino acids long. In germline, CDR1 is SEHNR, CDR2 FQNEAQ (reference sequence). The CDR3 nucleotides read TGTGCCAGCAGCTTAGGGTTAAGAGATGTCCAGTACTTC. It codes for CASSLGLRDVQYF.

The CDR3 DNA reads TGTGCCAGCTCCTATCGACAGGGGAATCAGCCCCAGCATTTT. Amino acids: CASSYRQGNQPQHF. The chain has TRBV18 and TRBJ1-5; 8 nucleotides agree with TRBD1. This CDR3 comprises 14 residues. The trim removed 6 bases at V and 4 bases at J, leaving 5 bases unmatched. The germline gives CDR1 KGHSH, CDR2 LQKENI.

The rearrangement links TRBV2 to TRBJ2-6, with 8 bases identical to TRBD1. This CDR3 has 16 residues. Trimming removed 0 bases from V and 9 bases from J; junction bases left unmatched: 7. The germline gives CDR1 SNHLY, CDR2 FYNNEI. The CDR3 reads CASSEARSGGGNVLTF. DNA for the CDR3: TGTGCCAGCAGTGAAGCAAGGTCAGGGGGCGGCAACGTCCTGACTTTC.

This clone came up once. The chain joins TRBV6-6 to TRBJ1-5; D call uncertain. CDR3 length: 12 amino acids. V gave up 5 bases and J gave up 7 bases, with 9 bases separating them. CDR1 MNHNY and CDR2 SVGAGI come from the germline V gene (reference sequence). The CDR3 region has the DNA TGTGCCAGCAGTGAGTCTAACCAGCCCCAGCATTTT. Translating gives CASSESNQPQHF.

CDR3 amino acids: CAIRTPSGGRYNEQFF. CDR3 coding DNA: TGTGCCATCAGGACTCCTAGCGGGGGACGCTACAATGAGCAGTTCTTC. The chain is built from TRBV10-3 and TRBJ2-1; 10 bases map to TRBD2. CDR1 ENHRY and CDR2 SYGVKD come from the germline V gene. This CDR3 is 16 amino acids long. V dropped 6 bases and J dropped 3; count of bases not matched to a gene: 8.

The J gene is TRBJ2-1, the V gene TRBV29-1; 9 positions agree with TRBD2. V dropped 6 bases and J dropped 6; count of bases not matched to a gene: 15. CDR3 size: 16 residues. Germline-derived CDR1 and CDR2 are SQVTM and ANQGSEA. The CDR3 DNA is TGCAGCGTACGGCTAGCGGGGCCCACCCCGGGCAATGAGCAGTTCTTC. Protein: CSVRLAGPTPGNEQFF.

The chain combines TRBV11-3 with TRBJ2-2, with D hard to call. This CDR3 region has 13 residues. Trimming took 2 bases from V and 2 from J, leaving 3 bases between them. Germline loops: CDR1 SGHNT, CDR2 YENEEA. CDR3: CASSLRNTGELFF. The CDR3 DNA sequence: TGTGCCAGCAGCTTACGTAACACCGGGGAGCTGTTTTTT. The whole variable domain, remainder taken from reference TRBV11-3 and TRBJ2-2, is EAGVVQSPRYKIIEKKQPVAFWCNPISGHNTLYWYLQNLGQGPELLIRYENEEAVDDSQLPKDRFSAERLKGVDSTLKIQPAELGDSAVYLCASSLRNTGELFFGEGSRLTVL.

This clone was seen just once. The J gene is TRBJ1-1, the V gene TRBV6-1, with D perhaps matching TRBD1 (6 bases). Trimming pared 2 bases from V and 4 bases from J, leaving 23 bases between. There are 18 residues in the CDR3. Germline loops: CDR1 MNHNS, CDR2 SASEGT. CDR3 amino acids: CASSERQGRGIRSTEAFF. The CDR3 bases are TGTGCCAGCAGTGAAAGGCAGGGGCGCGGTATTCGGAGCACTGAAGCTTTCTTT.

CDR3 protein: CASSRTGGGNTEAFF. In DNA, the CDR3 is TGTGCCAGCAGCAGGACAGGGGGGGGGAACACTGAAGCTTTCTTT. The chain combines TRBV6-4 with TRBJ1-1, with TRBD1 matching over 10 bases. The germline gives CDR1 MRHNA, CDR2 SNTAGT. J lost 1 base, V lost 6 bases, and 5 bases had no gene match. There are 15 residues in the CDR3.

The chain joins TRBV5-4 to TRBJ2-7, with D possibly TRBD2 on 6 matching bases. Germline assignment: CDR1 SGHNT and CDR2 YYREEE (reference sequence). The V and J ends lost 7 bases and 3 bases respectively, with 14 bases between them. The CDR3 is made up of 13 amino acids. CDR3 bases: TGTGCCAGCCATGGTGTCGGGGGCTACGAGCAGTACTTC. Residues: CASHGVGGYEQYF.

This chain uses TRBV9 with TRBJ1-2, with TRBD1 as a possible D gene (5 bases). Germline V gives CDR1 SGDLS, CDR2 YYNGEE. The CDR3 is 13 amino acids. V was trimmed by 5 bases and J by 8 bases, leaving 16 bases between them. CDR3 residues: CASRSQGPGGYTF. CDR3 DNA sequence: TGTGCCAGCAGATCCCAGGGACCTGGAGGCTACACCTTC.

The rearrangement joins TRBV9 to TRBJ2-5; 10 nucleotides agree with TRBD1. Germline V CDR1 and CDR2: SGDLS, YYNGEE. This CDR3 is 19 amino acids long. Trimming removed 0 bases from V and 0 bases from J; junction bases left unmatched: 11. CDR3: CASSVDGTGALSYQETQYF. CDR3 in DNA: TGTGCCAGCAGCGTAGACGGGACAGGGGCCCTATCGTACCAAGAGACCCAGTACTTC.

The rearrangement uses TRBV7-6 and TRBJ2-2; possible D gene TRBD2, 6 bases. V lost 5 bases to trimming and J lost 15 bases, with 22 bases between them. From germline, CDR1 is SGHVS and CDR2 FNYEAQ. The CDR3 totals 14 residues. CDR3 DNA: TGTGCCAGCAGCCCGGTCGGGGGTCCCCAAAGGTTGTTTTTT. Translation gives CASSPVGGPQRLFF.